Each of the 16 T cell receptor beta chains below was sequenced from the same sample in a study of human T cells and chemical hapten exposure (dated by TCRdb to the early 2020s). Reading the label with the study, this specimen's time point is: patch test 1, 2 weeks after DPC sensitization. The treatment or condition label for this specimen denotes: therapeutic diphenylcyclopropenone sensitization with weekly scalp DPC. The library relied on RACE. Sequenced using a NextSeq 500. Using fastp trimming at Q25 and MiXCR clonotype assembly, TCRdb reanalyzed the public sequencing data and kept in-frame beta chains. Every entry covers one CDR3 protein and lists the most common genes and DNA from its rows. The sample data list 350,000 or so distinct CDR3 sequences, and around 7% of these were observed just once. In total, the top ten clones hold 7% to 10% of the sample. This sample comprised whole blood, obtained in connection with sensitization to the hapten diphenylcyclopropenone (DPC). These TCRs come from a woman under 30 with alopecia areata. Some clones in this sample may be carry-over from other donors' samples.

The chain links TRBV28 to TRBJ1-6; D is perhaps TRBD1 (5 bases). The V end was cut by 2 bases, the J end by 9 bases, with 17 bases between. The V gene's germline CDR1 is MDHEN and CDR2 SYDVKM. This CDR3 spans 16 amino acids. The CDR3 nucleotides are TGTGCCAGCAGTTTACCCGGGCAGGGCGTAATTTCACCCCTCCACTTT. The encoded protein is CASSLPGQGVISPLHF.

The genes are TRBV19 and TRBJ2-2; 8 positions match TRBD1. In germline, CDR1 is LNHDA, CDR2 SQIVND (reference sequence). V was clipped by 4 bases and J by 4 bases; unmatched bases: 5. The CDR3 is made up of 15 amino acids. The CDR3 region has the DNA TGTGCCAGTAGTACCGGGACAGGAGGCACCGGGGAGCTGTTTTTT. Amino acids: CASSTGTGGTGELFF.

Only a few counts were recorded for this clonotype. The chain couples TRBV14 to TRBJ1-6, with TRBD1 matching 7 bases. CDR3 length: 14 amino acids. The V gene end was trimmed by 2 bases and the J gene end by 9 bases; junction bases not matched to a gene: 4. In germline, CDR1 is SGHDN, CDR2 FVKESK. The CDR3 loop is CASSQYYRGSPLHF. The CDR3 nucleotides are TGTGCCAGCAGCCAATACTACAGGGGTTCACCCCTCCACTTT.

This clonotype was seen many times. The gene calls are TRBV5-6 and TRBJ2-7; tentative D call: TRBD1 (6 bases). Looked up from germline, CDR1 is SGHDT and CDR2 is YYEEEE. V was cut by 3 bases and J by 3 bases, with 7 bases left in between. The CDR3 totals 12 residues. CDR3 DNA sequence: TGTGCCAGCAGCTCAGGGGACTACGAGCAGTACTTC. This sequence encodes CASSSGDYEQYF.

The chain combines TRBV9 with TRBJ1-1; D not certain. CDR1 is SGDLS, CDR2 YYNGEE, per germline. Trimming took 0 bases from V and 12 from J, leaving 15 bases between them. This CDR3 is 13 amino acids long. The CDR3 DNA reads TGTGCCAGCAGCGTAGAAGACGCTCACAACACTTTCTTT. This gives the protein CASSVEDAHNTFF.

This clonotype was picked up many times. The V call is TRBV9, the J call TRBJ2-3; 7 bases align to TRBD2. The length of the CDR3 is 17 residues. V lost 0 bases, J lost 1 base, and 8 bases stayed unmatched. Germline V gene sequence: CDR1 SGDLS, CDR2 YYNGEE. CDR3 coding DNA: TGTGCCAGCAGCGTAGTTGGTGGCGGGGGAGGCACAGATACGCAGTATTTT. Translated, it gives CASSVVGGGGGTDTQYF.

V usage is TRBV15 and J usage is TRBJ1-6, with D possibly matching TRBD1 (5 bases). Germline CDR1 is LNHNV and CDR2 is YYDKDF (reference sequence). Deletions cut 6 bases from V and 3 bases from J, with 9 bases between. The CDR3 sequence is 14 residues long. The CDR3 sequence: CATRAQGYNSPLHF. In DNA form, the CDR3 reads TGTGCCACCAGAGCTCAGGGCTATAATTCACCCCTCCACTTT. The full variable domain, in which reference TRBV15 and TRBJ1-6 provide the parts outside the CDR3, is DAMVIQNPRYQVTQFGKPVTLSCSQTLNHNVMYWYQQKSSQAPKLLFHYYDKDFNNEADTPDNFQSRRPNTSFCFLDIRSPGLGDTAMYLCATRAQGYNSPLHFGNGTRLTVT.

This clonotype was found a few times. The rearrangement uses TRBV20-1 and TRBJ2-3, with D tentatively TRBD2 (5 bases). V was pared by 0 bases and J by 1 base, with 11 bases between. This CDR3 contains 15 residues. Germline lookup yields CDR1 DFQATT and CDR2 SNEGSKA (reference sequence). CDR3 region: CSAREEVSRTDTQYF. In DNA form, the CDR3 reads TGCAGTGCTAGAGAGGAGGTCAGCCGCACAGATACGCAGTATTTT.

The CDR3 region has the DNA TGCAGTGCCGGGAGCGGGGGAATCTACAATGAGCAGTTCTTC. Its protein product is CSAGSGGIYNEQFF. V usage is TRBV20-1 and J usage is TRBJ2-1, with 8 positions matching TRBD2. J was trimmed by 3 bases and V by 6 bases; bases with no gene match: 7. This CDR3 region has 14 residues. Germline CDR1 and CDR2: DFQATT and SNEGSKA (reference sequence).

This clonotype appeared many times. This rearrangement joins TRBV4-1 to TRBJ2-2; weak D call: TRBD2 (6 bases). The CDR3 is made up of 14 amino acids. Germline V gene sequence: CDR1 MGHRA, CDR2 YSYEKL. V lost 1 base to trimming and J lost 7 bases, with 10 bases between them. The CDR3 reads CASSQVNGGGELFF. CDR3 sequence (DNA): TGCGCCAGCAGCCAAGTGAACGGGGGCGGGGAGCTGTTTTTT.

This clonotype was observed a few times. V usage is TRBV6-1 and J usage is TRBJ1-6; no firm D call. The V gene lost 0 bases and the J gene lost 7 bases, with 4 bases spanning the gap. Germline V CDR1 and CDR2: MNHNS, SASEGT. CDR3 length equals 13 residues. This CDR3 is CASSEARNSPLHF. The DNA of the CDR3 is TGTGCCAGCAGTGAAGCGAGGAATTCACCCCTCCACTTT.

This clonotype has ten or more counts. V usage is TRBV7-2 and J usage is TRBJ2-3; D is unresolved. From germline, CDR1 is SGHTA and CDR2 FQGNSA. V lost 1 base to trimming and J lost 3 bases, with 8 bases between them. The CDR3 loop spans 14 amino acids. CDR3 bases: TGTGCCAGCAGCTTAGTCGGGTCGACAGATACGCAGTATTTT. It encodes CASSLVGSTDTQYF.

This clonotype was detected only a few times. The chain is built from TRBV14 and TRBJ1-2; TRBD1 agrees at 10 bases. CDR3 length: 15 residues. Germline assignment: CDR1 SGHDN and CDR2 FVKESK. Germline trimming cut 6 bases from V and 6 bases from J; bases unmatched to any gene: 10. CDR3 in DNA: TGTGCCAGCAGGAATACCGGGACAGGGGCTAATGGCTACACCTTC. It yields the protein CASRNTGTGANGYTF. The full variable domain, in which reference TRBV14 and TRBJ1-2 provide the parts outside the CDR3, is EAGVTQFPSHSVIEKGQTVTLRCDPISGHDNLYWYRRVMGKEIKFLLHFVKESKQDESGMPNNRFLAERTGGTYSTLKVQPAELEDSGVYFCASRNTGTGANGYTFGSGTRLTVV.

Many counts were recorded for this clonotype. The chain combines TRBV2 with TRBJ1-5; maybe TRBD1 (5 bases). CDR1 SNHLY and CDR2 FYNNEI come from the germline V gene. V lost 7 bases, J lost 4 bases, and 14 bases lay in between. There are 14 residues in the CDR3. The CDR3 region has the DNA TGTGCCAGCAAGTTCCAGGGAACTAATCAGCCCCAGCATTTT. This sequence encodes CASKFQGTNQPQHF.

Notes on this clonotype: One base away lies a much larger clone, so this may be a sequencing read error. As DNA, the CDR3 is TGCAGTGCCCCCGTGACAGAAGATTACAATGAGCAGTTCTTC. Its translation is CSAPVTEDYNEQFF. The chain carries TRBV20-1 and TRBJ2-1; possibly TRBD1 for D (5 bases). Trimming left V 6 bases short and J 4 bases short, with 16 bases between. CDR1 and CDR2 from the germline V gene are DFQATT and SNEGSKA (reference sequence). The CDR3 runs to 14 residues.

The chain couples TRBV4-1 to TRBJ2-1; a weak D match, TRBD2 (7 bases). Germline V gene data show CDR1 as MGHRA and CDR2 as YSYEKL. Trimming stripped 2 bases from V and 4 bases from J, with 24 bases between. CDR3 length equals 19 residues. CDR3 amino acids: CASSQPPTTDGGLYNEQFF. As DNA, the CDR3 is TGCGCCAGCAGCCAACCACCTACCACCGACGGGGGGCTATACAATGAGCAGTTCTTC.